This T cell receptor (beta chain) was profiled in a study of T cell changes during pregnancy in multiple sclerosis. The assay was immunoSEQ multiplex PCR, and TCRdb's table has in-frame clones only and misses some. The sample has around 44,000 clones; 90% to 95% are singletons. CDR1 and CDR2 (germline): SGHRS, YFSETQ. This CDR3 has 15 amino acids. The germline V and J ends were trimmed by 6 bases and 5 bases, with 18 bases remaining between them. The V call is TRBV5-1, the J call TRBJ2-1; TRBD2 is a possible D gene (5 bases). The sequencing used CD8+ T cells from peripheral blood mononuclear cells, collected in the third trimester of pregnancy. The source of this sequence is a female donor with multiple sclerosis, enrolled in a pregnancy study. CDR3 coding DNA: TGCGCCAGCAAGATTTCGGCCGCGGGTAACAATGAGCAGTTCTTC. It is translated as CASKISAAGNNEQFF.